Below are 10 T cell receptor beta chains sequenced from a single sample in a study of T cells in Graves' hyperthyroidism and ophthalmopathy (dated by TCRdb to the late 2010s). Libraries came from multiplex PCR. Sequencing instrument: Illumina HiSeq 2000. Amplification of TCR beta CDR3 regions was carried out from RNA transcripts. The first round of RT-PCR for the TCR CDR3 was performed with the HTBI primer set and the Qiagen OneStep RT-PCR kit. The raw public reads went through TCRdb reprocessing: fastp at Q25, MiXCR clone calling, in-frame beta chains kept. When rows share a CDR3 protein, they turn into one entry using the most common DNA and genes. The sample yields 550,000 to 600,000 distinct CDR3 sequences; over 15% were counted once. The top ten constitute 15% to 20% of the sample. The sequencing input was blood. The source is a woman between 18 and 30 years old with Graves' hyperthyroidism.

This clonotype was found once. V gene TRBV3-1 combines with J gene TRBJ2-2, with unresolved D. Germline CDR1 is LGHDT and CDR2 is YNNKEL (reference sequence). CDR3 length: 12 residues. V gave up 6 bases and J gave up 7 bases, with 9 bases separating them. The CDR3, as DNA: TGTGCCAGCAGTCCCGGATTCGGGGAGCTGTTTTTT. Its protein product is CASSPGFGELFF.

This clonotype has at least ten counts. This chain uses TRBV11-3 with TRBJ1-6; 9 bases line up with TRBD1. Germline CDR1 is SGHNT and CDR2 is YENEEA. Trimming took 1 base from V and 10 from J; bases not matched to a gene: 5. There are 15 residues in the CDR3. CDR3 DNA sequence: TGTGCCAGCAGCTTAGCGGACAGGGGCCCCTCACCCCTCCACTTT. It specifies CASSLADRGPSPLHF.

The chain has TRBV18 and TRBJ1-6; D is unresolved. The germline gives CDR1 KGHSH, CDR2 LQKENI. This CDR3 comprises 14 residues. With 3 bases removed from V and 7 bases from J, the gap between germline ends came to 10 bases. The CDR3 is CASSPNNVNSPLHF. The CDR3, as DNA: TGTGCCAGCTCACCCAACAATGTGAATTCACCCCTCCACTTT.

Only a few counts were recorded for this clonotype. The chain is built from TRBV12-3 or TRBV12-4 and TRBJ2-5, with TRBD2 identical over 9 bases. V shed 2 bases, J shed 4 bases, and the junction held 5 bases outside the gene matches. This CDR3 comprises 15 residues. The DNA of the CDR3 is TGTGCCAGCAGTTTACGGCGGGGGGGCGTAGAGACCCAGTACTTC. Residues: CASSLRRGGVETQYF.

This rearrangement joins TRBV25-1 to TRBJ2-3, with 7 bases aligning to TRBD1. Unmatched junction bases numbered 6, after V lost 3 bases and J lost 3 bases. The CDR3 has 15 amino acids. Germline V gives CDR1 MGHDK, CDR2 SYGVNS. CDR3 nucleotides: TGTGCCAGCAGTGAGCCGGGACAGAAGACAGATACGCAGTATTTT. Translated, it gives CASSEPGQKTDTQYF.

In its sample, this clonotype was seen many times. J is TRBJ2-3 and V is TRBV6-5; D gene ambiguous. Germline lookup yields CDR1 MNHEY and CDR2 SVGAGI. Trimming took off 8 bases at V and 5 bases at J, with 14 bases between the two ends. The CDR3 runs 13 residues. CDR3 sequence (DNA): TGTGCCAGCGGAGACACCCTTCGAGATACGCAGTATTTT. Translated, it gives CASGDTLRDTQYF.

The chain couples TRBV19 to TRBJ2-3, with a tentative D call TRBD2 (5 bases). From germline, CDR1 is LNHDA and CDR2 SQIVND (reference sequence). Trimming cost V 6 bases and J 0 bases, with 10 bases left between them. The CDR3 is 14 residues long. CDR3 sequence: CASRKSGSTDTQYF. As DNA, the CDR3 is TGTGCCAGTAGAAAATCGGGGAGCACAGATACGCAGTATTTT.

This clonotype appeared a few times. This chain uses TRBV14 with TRBJ2-1; D may be TRBD1 or TRBD2 (5 bases each). This CDR3 comprises 18 residues. Germline V gene sequence: CDR1 SGHDN, CDR2 FVKESK. The V and J ends lost 0 bases and 4 bases respectively, with 19 bases between them. The CDR3 nucleotides are TGTGCCAGCAGCCAAGAGATCTCAGGGACGCCCATTTACAATGAGCAGTTCTTC. It yields the protein CASSQEISGTPIYNEQFF.

This clonotype has at least ten counts. The V and J genes are TRBV2 and TRBJ1-1; no reliable D call. The CDR3 is 13 amino acids. V lost 4 bases and J 0 bases, leaving 6 bases between the germline ends. CDR1 SNHLY and CDR2 FYNNEI come from the germline V gene. The CDR3 coding sequence is TGTGCCAGCAGTGCGTCGGTGAACACTGAAGCTTTCTTT. This codes for CASSASVNTEAFF.

The chain is built from TRBV10-3 and TRBJ1-2; D may be TRBD1 (5 bases). This CDR3 region has 12 residues. V dropped 8 bases and J dropped 4 bases, with 11 bases sitting between them. CDR1 and CDR2 (germline): ENHRY, SYGVKD. CDR3 sequence reads: CAIRQGAYGYTF. The CDR3 DNA sequence: TGTGCCATCCGGCAGGGTGCCTATGGCTACACCTTC.